The text below deals with one T cell receptor beta chain. Its antigen is not identified. The sequenced fragment ends 3 residues before the CDR3 boundary, so the rest is inferred from the germline J gene. The sample comes from a study of T cells in women clearing cervical HPV infection. Data came from immunoSEQ multiplex PCR; TCRdb stores just in-frame clones and leaves some out. Across 20,000 to 25,000 clones, the top ten clones capture about 3.3% of the sample. V was clipped by 5 bases and J by 5 bases; unmatched bases: 7. The germline V gene has CDR1 MGHRA and CDR2 YSYEKL. The CDR3 is made up of 16 amino acids. Whole-study findings and limits: A classifier using richness and V gene abundances reached an AUC of roughly 0.8.

This chain uses TRBV4-1 with TRBJ2-1; 12 bases are shared with TRBD2. Specimen: blood buffy coat. The receptor was isolated from a woman between 18 and 75 years old with a cervical HPV16 infection that either progressed to CIN3+ or cleared (not recorded which). The covered CDR3 bases are TGCGCCAGCAGCGCTCTAGCGGGGGGGTTCAACAATGAG. Residues: CASSALAGGFNNE. The whole CDR3 reads CASSALAGGFNNEQFF.